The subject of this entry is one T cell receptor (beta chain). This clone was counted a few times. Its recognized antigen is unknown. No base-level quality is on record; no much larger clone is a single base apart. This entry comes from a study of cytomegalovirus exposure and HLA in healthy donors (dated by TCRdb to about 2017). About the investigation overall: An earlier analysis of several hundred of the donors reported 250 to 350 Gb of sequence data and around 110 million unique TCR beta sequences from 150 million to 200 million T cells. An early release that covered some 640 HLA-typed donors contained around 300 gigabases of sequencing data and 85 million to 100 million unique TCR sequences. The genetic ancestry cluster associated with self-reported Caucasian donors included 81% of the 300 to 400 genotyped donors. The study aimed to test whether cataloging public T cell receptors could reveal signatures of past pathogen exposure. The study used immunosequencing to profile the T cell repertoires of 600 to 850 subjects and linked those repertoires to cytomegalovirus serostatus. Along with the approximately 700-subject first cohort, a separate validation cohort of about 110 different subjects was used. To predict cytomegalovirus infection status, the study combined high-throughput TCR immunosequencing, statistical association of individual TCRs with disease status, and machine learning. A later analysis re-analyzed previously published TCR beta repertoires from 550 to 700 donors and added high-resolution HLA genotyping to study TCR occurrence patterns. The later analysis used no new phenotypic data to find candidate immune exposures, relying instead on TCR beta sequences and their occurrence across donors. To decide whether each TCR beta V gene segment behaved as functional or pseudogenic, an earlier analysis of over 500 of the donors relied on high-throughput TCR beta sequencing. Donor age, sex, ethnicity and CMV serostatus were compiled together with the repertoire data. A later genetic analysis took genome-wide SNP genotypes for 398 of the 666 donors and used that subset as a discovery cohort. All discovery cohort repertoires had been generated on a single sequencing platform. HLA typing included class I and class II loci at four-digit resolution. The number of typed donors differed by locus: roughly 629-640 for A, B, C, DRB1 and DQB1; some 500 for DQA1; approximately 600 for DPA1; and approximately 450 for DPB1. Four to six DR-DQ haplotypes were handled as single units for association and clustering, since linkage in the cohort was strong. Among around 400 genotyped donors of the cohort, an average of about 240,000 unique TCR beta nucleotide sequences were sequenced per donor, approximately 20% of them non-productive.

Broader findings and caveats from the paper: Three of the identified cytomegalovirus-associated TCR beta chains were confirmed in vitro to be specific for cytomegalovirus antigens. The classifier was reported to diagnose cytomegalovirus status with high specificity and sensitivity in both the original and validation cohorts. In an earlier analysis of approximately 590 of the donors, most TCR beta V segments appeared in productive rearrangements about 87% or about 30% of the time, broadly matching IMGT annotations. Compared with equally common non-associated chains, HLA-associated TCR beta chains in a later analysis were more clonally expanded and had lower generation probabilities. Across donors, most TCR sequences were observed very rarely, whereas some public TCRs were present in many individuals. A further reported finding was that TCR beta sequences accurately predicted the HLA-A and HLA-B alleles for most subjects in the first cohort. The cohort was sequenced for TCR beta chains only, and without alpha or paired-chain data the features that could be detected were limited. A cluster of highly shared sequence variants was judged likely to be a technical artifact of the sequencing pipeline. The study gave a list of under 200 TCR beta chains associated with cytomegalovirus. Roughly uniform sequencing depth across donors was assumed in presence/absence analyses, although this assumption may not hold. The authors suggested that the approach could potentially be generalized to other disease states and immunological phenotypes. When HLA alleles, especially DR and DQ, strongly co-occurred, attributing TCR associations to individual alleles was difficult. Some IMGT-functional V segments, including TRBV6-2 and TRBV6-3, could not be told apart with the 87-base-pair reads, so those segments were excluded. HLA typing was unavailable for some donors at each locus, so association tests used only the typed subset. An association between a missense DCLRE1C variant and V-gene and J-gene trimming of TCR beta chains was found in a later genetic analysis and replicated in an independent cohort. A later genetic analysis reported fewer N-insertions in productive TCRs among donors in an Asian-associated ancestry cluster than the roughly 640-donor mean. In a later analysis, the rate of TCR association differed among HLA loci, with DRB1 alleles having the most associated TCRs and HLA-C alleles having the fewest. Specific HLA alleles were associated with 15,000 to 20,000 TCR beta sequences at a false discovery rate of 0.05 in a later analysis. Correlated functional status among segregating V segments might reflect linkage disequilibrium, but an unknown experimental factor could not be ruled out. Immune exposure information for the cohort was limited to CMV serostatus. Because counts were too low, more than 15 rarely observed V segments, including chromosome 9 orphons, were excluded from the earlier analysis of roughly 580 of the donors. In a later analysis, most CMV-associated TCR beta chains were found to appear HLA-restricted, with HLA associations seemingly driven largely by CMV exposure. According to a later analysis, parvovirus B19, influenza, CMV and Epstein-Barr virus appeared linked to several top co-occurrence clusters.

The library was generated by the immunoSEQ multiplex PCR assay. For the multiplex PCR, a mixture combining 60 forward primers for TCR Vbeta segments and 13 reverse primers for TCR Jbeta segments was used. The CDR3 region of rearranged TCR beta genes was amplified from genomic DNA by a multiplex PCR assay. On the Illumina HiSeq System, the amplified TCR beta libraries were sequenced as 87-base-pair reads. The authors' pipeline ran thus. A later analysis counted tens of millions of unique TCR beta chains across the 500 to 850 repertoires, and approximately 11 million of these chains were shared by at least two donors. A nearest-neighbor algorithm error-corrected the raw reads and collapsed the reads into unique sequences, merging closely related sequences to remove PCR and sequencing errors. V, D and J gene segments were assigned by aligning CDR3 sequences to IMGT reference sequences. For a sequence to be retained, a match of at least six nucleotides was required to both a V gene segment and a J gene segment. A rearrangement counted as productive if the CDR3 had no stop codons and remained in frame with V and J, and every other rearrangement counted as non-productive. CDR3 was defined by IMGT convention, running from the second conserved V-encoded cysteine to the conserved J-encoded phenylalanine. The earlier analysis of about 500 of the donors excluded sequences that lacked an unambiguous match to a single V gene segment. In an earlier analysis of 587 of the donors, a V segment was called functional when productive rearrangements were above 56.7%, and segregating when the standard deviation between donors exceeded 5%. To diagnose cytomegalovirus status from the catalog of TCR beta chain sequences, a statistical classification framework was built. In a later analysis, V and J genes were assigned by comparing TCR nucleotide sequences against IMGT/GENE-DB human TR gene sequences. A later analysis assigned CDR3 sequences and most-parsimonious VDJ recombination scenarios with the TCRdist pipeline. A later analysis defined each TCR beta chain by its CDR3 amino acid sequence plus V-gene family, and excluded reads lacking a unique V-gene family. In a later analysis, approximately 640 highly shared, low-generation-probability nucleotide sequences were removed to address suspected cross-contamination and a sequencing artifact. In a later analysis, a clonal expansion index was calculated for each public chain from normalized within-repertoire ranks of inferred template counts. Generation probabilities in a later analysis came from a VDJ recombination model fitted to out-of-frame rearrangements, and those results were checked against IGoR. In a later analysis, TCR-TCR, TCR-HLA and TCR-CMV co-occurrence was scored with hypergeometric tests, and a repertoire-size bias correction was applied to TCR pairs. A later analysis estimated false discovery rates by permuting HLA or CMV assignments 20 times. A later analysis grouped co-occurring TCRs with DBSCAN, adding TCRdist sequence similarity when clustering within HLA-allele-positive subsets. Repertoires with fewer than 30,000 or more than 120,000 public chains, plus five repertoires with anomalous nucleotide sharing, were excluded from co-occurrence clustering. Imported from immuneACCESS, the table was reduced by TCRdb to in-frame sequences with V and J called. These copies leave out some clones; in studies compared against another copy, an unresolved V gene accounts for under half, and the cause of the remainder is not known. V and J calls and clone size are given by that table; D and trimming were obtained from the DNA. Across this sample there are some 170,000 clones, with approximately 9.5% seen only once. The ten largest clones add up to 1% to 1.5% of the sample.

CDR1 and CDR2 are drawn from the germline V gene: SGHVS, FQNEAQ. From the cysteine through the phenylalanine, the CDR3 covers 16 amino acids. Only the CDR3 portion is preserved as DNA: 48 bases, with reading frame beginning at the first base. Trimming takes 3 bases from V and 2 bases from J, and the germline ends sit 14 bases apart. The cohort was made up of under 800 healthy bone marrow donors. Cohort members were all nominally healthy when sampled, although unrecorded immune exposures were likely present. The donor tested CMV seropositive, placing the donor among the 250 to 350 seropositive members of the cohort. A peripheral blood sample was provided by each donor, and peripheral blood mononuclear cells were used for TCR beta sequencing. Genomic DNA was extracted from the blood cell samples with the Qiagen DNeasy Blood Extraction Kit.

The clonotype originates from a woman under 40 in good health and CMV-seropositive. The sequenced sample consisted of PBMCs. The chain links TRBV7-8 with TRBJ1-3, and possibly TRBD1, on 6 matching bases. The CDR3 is CASSFYRVGAGNTIYF. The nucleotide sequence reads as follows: TGTGCCAGCAGCTTTTACAGGGTAGGAGCTGGAAACACCATATATTTT.